This T cell receptor (beta chain) was identified in a study of shared clonotypes between healthy human individuals. Overall study context: The composition of the donors was a couple of women and a few men aged 18 to 49.

Adult donors, all healthy and HIV-negative, had no recent acute infections or vaccinations. Original processing notes: For the immunoSEQ data, sequences were junction-only without quality scores, so filtering differed. The method was immunoSEQ multiplex PCR; TCRdb's version includes in-frame clones alone and lacks a portion of them. V and J calls and clone size come straight from that table; D and trimming were deduced from the DNA. The data contain about 490,000 clones, approximately 79% of them singletons. Germline-derived CDR1 and CDR2 are LNHDA and SQIVND (reference sequence). Unmatched junction bases numbered 7, after V lost 6 bases and J lost 5 bases. This CDR3 comprises 14 residues.

The J gene is TRBJ1-5, the V gene TRBV19; TRBD1 matches at 7 bases. The sample comprised PBMCs. This TCR derives from a woman between 40 and 50 years old in good health. Some clones in this sample may be carry-over from other donors' samples. The chain's CDR3 is CASSRDSAYQPQHF. The CDR3 coding sequence is TGTGCCAGTAGCCGGGACAGTGCCTATCAGCCCCAGCATTTT. Full variable domain (outside the CDR3, taken from reference TRBV19 and TRBJ1-5): DGGITQSPKYLFRKEGQNVTLSCEQNLNHDAMYWYRQDPGQGLRLIYYSQIVNDFQKGDIAEGYSVSREKKESFPLTVTSAQKNPTAFYLCASSRDSAYQPQHFGDGTRLSIL.